This T cell receptor beta chain was profiled in a study of blood T cells in healthy people across ages. Overall study findings and caveats: Those diversity estimates obtained from one million T cells were thought to be underestimates. TCR beta diversity per million T cells fell roughly linearly with age. Both naive CD4+ cell counts and diversity were greater in long-lived donors than in aged donors.

Primed by a sample-barcoded 5' primer and a J-beta primer mix, a second PCR proceeded for roughly 7 to 11 cycles. A single record per CDR3 protein comes from TCRdb applying MiXCR to the 5' RACE reads. The sample consists of some 1.5 million distinct CDR3 sequences, less than 45% of them appearing once. Each donor's blood draw was roughly 10 milliliters of peripheral blood. Trimming took 8 bases from V and 2 from J, leaving 13 bases between them. The CDR3 covers 13 residues. This clonotype was recorded at least ten times. Its antigen is still unknown. Sequenced material: blood. This receptor was obtained from a woman aged 18-29 years in good health. The V call is TRBV12-3 or TRBV12-4, the J call TRBJ2-7, with D possibly TRBD1 on 6 matching bases. CDR3 nucleotide sequence: TGTGCCAGCTCCCGGGACAACCCCTACGAGCAGTACTTC. It encodes CASSRDNPYEQYF.